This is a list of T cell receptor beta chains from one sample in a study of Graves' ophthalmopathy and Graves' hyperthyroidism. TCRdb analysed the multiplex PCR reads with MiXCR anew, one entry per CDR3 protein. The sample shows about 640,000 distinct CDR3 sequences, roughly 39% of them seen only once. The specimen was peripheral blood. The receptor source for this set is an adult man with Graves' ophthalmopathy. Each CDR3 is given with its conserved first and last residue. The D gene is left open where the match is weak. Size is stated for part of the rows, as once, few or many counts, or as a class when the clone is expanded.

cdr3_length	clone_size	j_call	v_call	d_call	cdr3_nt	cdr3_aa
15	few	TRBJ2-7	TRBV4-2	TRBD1	TGTGCCAGCAGCCAAGGGACAGGGGCTGACTACGAGCAGTACTTC	CASSQGTGADYEQYF
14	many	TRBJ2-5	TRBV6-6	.	TGTGCCAGCAGTTACAGGCAGTTGAAGGAGACCCAGTACTTC	CASSYRQLKETQYF
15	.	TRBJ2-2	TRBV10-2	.	TGCGCCAGCAGGGAGACCCTTGGGGGCACCGGGGAGCTGTTTTTT	CASRETLGGTGELFF
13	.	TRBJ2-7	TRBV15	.	TGTGCCACGAGACGTGGGAGCGGGTACGAGCAGTACTTC	CATRRGSGYEQYF
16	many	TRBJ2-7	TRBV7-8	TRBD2	TGTGCCAGCAGTGGGCGGGGGACTAGCGGGAATAACGAGCAGTACTTC	CASSGRGTSGNNEQYF
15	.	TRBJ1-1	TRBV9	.	TGTGCCAGCAGCAGGCGGACAGCGATATACACTGAAGCTTTCTTT	CASSRRTAIYTEAFF
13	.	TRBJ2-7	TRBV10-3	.	TGTGCCATCAGTTATCTCGGACTTTACGAGCAGTACTTC	CAISYLGLYEQYF
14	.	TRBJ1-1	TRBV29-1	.	TGCAGCGTTGAAACAGGGAGTGCGAACACTGAAGCTTTCTTT	CSVETGSANTEAFF
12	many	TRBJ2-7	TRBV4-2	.	TGTGCCAGCAGCCAATGGGGATACGAGCAGTACTTC	CASSQWGYEQYF
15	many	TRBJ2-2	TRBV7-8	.	TGTGCCAGCAGCTGGGACACCTCGAACACCGGGGAGCTGTTTTTT	CASSWDTSNTGELFF
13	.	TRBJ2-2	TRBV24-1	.	TGTGCCACCAGTGAAGGACGGGACGGGGAGCTGTTTTTT	CATSEGRDGELFF
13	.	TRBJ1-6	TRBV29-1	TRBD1	TGCAGCGTCGGGGACAGGGGGGATTCACCCCTCCACTTT	CSVGDRGDSPLHF
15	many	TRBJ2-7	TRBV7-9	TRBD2	TGTGCCAGCAGCTTAGGACTAGCGGGGGCCCACGAGCAGTACTTC	CASSLGLAGAHEQYF
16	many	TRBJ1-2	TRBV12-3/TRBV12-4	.	TGTGCCAGCAGTTCAAGGAACGAGGACATTAACTATGGCTACACCTTC	CASSSRNEDINYGYTF
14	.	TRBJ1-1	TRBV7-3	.	TGCGCCAGCAGCCCCCAGACCCTGAACACTGGAGCTTTCTTT	CASSPQTLNTGAFF
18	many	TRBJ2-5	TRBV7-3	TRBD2	TGTGCCAGCAGCCTTACCGGGACTAGCGTTCTATCGCAGGAGACCCAGTACTTC	CASSLTGTSVLSQETQYF
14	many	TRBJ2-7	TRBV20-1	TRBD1	TGCAGTGCTAGGGGGACAGGGGCAAGGGACGAGCAGTACTTC	CSARGTGARDEQYF
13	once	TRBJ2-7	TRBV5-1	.	TGCGCCAGCAGTTTTGGAAGGGCGCGCGAGCAGTACTTC	CASSFGRAREQYF
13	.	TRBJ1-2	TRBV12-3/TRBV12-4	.	TGTGCCAGCAGGCCAGGGAGAAGGAACGGCTACACCTTC	CASRPGRRNGYTF
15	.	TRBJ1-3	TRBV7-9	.	TGTGCCAGCAGACACCCGACTAGTCCCGGAAACACCATATATTTT	CASRHPTSPGNTIYF
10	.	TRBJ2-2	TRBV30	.	TGTGCCCTGGGGGTCGGGGAGCTGTTTTTT	CALGVGELFF